The entry below describes one T cell receptor (beta chain). In germline, CDR1 is ENHRY, CDR2 SYGVKD. The CDR3 is 14 residues long. Trimming shortened V by 10 bases and J by 0 bases, and 13 bases separated the two germline ends. Combining a sample-barcoded 5' primer with a J-beta primer mix, a second PCR ran for about 7 to 12 cycles. Via MiXCR, TCRdb re-called the 5' RACE reads, giving one row per CDR3 protein. The data show 600,000 or so distinct CDR3 sequences, roughly 21% seen once. The sample comes from a study of blood T cells in healthy people across ages. This chain joins TRBV10-3 and TRBJ1-5, with D unclear. The sample consisted of blood. The sequence derives from a man aged 70-80 years in good health. Here the CDR3 DNA reads TGTGCCAGCGGGCCGAACTATAGCAATCAGCCCCAGCATTTT. Protein product: CASGPNYSNQPQHF.